Each of the 15 T cell receptor beta chains below was sequenced from the same sample in a study of early T cells in non-severe SARS-CoV-2 infection. MiXCR, run by TCRdb on the 5' RACE reads, gives a single entry per CDR3 protein. The sample has 45,000 to 65,000 distinct CDR3 sequences, 9% to 9.5% seen once. Sequenced: whole blood. These receptors originate from an adult who was a healthcare worker with PCR-confirmed SARS-CoV-2 infection or an uninfected control (not recorded which).

This chain joins TRBV5-1 and TRBJ2-1; 7 bases are a match to TRBD2. J was trimmed by 5 bases and V by 0 bases; bases with no gene match: 8. The V gene's germline CDR1 is SGHRS and CDR2 YFSETQ. The CDR3 runs to 16 residues. In DNA form, the CDR3 reads TGCGCCAGCAGCTTGGCCGCGACTAGCAGGCACAATGAGCAGTTCTTC. Translated: CASSLAATSRHNEQFF.

At least ten counts were recorded for this clonotype. This chain uses TRBV2 with TRBJ2-1, with 13 bases identical to TRBD2. The CDR3 is 18 amino acids. Trimming at V came to 4 bases and at J to 4 bases, leaving 10 bases not matched to a gene. The germline V gene has CDR1 SNHLY and CDR2 FYNNEI. The CDR3 reads CASSGTSGGPFLYNEQFF. As DNA, the CDR3 is TGTGCCAGCAGTGGGACTAGCGGGGGCCCATTTCTATACAATGAGCAGTTCTTC.

The rearrangement uses TRBV20-1 and TRBJ2-1; possibly TRBD2 for D (6 bases). The CDR3 runs to 14 residues. Germline loops: CDR1 DFQATT, CDR2 SNEGSKA (reference sequence). V was trimmed by 0 bases and J by 14 bases, leaving 20 bases between them. In DNA form, the CDR3 reads TGCAGTGCTAGAGAGTCGGGGGAGGCTCGCGCAGAGTTCTTC. Protein: CSARESGEARAEFF.

This clonotype was counted at least ten times. The chain recombines TRBV7-8 with TRBJ1-5, with unresolved D. Germline CDR1 SGHVS, CDR2 FQNEAQ. V was cut by 4 bases and J by 7 bases, with 20 bases left in between. The CDR3 sequence is 16 residues long. CDR3 coding DNA: TGTGCCAGCAGCTCTGAAGGATTGGGCATACAACAGCCCCAGCATTTT. Its translation: CASSSEGLGIQQPQHF. Filled out from reference TRBV7-8 and TRBJ1-5, the complete variable domain reads GAGVSQSPRYKVAKRGQDVALRCDPISGHVSLFWYQQALGQGPEFLTYFQNEAQLDKSGLPSDRFFAERPEGSVSTLKIQRTQQEDSAVYLCASSSEGLGIQQPQHFGDGTRLSIL.

At least ten counts were recorded for this clonotype. V and J are TRBV7-3 and TRBJ2-1, with D possibly TRBD2 on 6 matching bases. V was trimmed by 1 base and J by 4 bases, leaving 14 bases between them. Germline V gives CDR1 SGHTA, CDR2 FQGTGA. The CDR3 length is 16 residues. CDR3 in amino acids: CASSLNPPGTYNEQFF. The CDR3 nucleotides are TGTGCCAGCAGCTTAAATCCCCCGGGGACTTACAATGAGCAGTTCTTC. The full variable domain, rest sourced from reference TRBV7-3 and TRBJ2-1, is GAGVSQTPSNKVTEKGKYVELRCDPISGHTALYWYRQSLGQGPEFLIYFQGTGAADDSGLPNDRFFAVRPEGSVSTLKIQRTERGDSAVYLCASSLNPPGTYNEQFFGPGTRLTVL.

Only a few counts were recorded for this clonotype. The J gene is TRBJ1-1, the V gene TRBV29-1, with D uncertain. The CDR3 extends over 10 amino acids. In germline, CDR1 is SQVTM, CDR2 ANQGSEA. V was clipped by 3 bases and J by 7 bases, with 6 bases between them. The CDR3 reads CSVEIVEAFF. Written as DNA, the CDR3 is TGCAGCGTTGAGATCGTTGAAGCTTTCTTT.

The V call is TRBV12-3 or TRBV12-4, the J call TRBJ2-3; 8 bases align to TRBD1. Trimming cost V 5 bases and J 2 bases; bases outside gene matches: 15. The CDR3 loop spans 18 amino acids. CDR3 sequence (DNA): TGTGCCAGCAGTACTTGGACAGGGAAATTGAAAGACACAGATACGCAGTATTTT. Translated, it gives CASSTWTGKLKDTDTQYF.

This clonotype was seen ten or more times. V is TRBV19 and J is TRBJ2-1; 9 bases match TRBD2. Germline trimming cut 5 bases from V and 5 bases from J; bases unmatched to any gene: 19. The germline V gene encodes CDR1 LNHDA and CDR2 SQIVND (reference sequence). The CDR3 length is 19 residues. The CDR3 spells CASSRLVAGDSFYNNEQFF. The CDR3 region has the DNA TGTGCCAGTAGTCGTCTGGTAGCGGGAGACTCTTTTTATAACAATGAGCAGTTCTTC.

The genes are TRBV7-8 and TRBJ2-7, with 10 bases identical to TRBD2. This CDR3 has 14 amino acids. J lost 7 bases, V lost 0 bases, and 3 bases had no gene match. Germline lookup yields CDR1 SGHVS and CDR2 FQNEAQ. CDR3 nucleotides: TGTGCCAGCAGCTTAGCCACTAGCGGGATAGAGCAGTACTTC. Protein product: CASSLATSGIEQYF.

J is TRBJ1-5 and V is TRBV19; no firm D call. The length of the CDR3 is 14 residues. V was pared by 9 bases and J by 0 bases, with 12 bases between. Germline-derived CDR1 and CDR2 are LNHDA and SQIVND (reference sequence). The CDR3 sequence: CASSWADSNQPQHF. The DNA for the CDR3 is TGTGCCAGCTCGTGGGCAGATAGCAATCAGCCCCAGCATTTT.

This clonotype was picked up many times. The rearrangement joins TRBV6-5 to TRBJ2-2; D not certain. Between the trimmed V and J ends, which lost 6 bases and 3 bases, there was a span of 11 bases. The germline V gene has CDR1 MNHEY and CDR2 SVGAGI. The CDR3 extends over 14 amino acids. The CDR3 region is CASSLTSYTGELFF. CDR3 DNA sequence: TGTGCCAGCAGCCTTACATCGTACACCGGGGAGCTGTTTTTT.

At least ten counts were recorded for this clonotype. This chain uses TRBV20-1 with TRBJ2-7, with 11 bases fitting TRBD2. The CDR3 contains 14 residues. Germline V gene sequence: CDR1 DFQATT, CDR2 SNEGSKA (reference sequence). The junction had 4 bases not matched to a gene; V was cut back by 1 base and J by 5 bases. This chain's CDR3 is CSARAGLAGHEQYF. As DNA, the CDR3 is TGCAGTGCTAGAGCCGGACTAGCGGGTCACGAGCAGTACTTC.

This clonotype was detected ten times or more. The chain couples TRBV12-3 or TRBV12-4 to TRBJ2-3; 9 bases agree with TRBD1. CDR3 length: 18 residues. The V and J ends lost 2 bases and 3 bases, in that order; junction bases with no gene match: 12. The CDR3 DNA sequence: TGTGCCAGCAGTTTAAGACAAGGACAGGGGTCGAAGACAGATACGCAGTATTTT. Protein sequence: CASSLRQGQGSKTDTQYF.

This clonotype was observed at least ten times. This chain joins TRBV5-6 and TRBJ1-6; 9 bases agree with TRBD1. Germline V gene data show CDR1 as SGHDT and CDR2 as YYEEEE. Trimming took 3 bases from V and 3 from J; bases not matched to a gene: 10. This CDR3 has 18 residues. The CDR3 protein is CASSWGSDRGDYNSPLHF. The CDR3 DNA reads as TGTGCCAGCAGCTGGGGATCGGACAGGGGTGACTATAATTCACCCCTCCACTTT.

This clonotype was detected ten times or more. The rearrangement links TRBV19 to TRBJ1-4, with 8 bases lining up with TRBD1. CDR1 and CDR2 from the germline V gene are LNHDA and SQIVND (reference sequence). V lost 3 bases, J lost 5 bases, and 2 bases stayed unmatched. This CDR3 contains 14 residues. For the CDR3, the DNA is TGTGCCAGTAGTATCAACAGGGGGAATGAAAAACTGTTTTTT. The encoded protein is CASSINRGNEKLFF.